One and the same sample provided the 8 T cell receptor beta chains below, sequenced in a study of blood T cell repertoires in COVID-19. Assay used: immunoSEQ multiplex PCR; TCRdb lists only in-frame clones, some missing. Among roughly 150,000 clones listed, about nine tenths were seen once. Material: peripheral blood. The receptors shown here come from a man aged 18 to 30 with COVID-19, enrolled during active disease.

The genes are TRBV6-5 and TRBJ1-2, with 7 bases lining up with TRBD1. Germline CDR1 and CDR2: MNHEY and SVGAGI. The CDR3 runs to 13 residues. Trimming cost V 6 bases and J 8 bases; bases outside gene matches: 9. The CDR3 DNA is TGTGCCAGCAGCCTCCGACAGGGAGAGGGCTACACCTTC. Translation: CASSLRQGEGYTF.

The chain links TRBV20-1 to TRBJ2-6; the D gene could be TRBD1 or TRBD2 (5 bases each). Germline lookup yields CDR1 DFQATT and CDR2 SNEGSKA (reference sequence). The CDR3 spans 18 residues. V lost 3 bases and J lost 0, with 18 bases in between. The CDR3 region is CSASSARQFASGANVLTF. The CDR3 region has the DNA TGCAGTGCTAGTAGCGCCCGACAGTTTGCCTCTGGGGCCAACGTCCTGACTTTC.

The chain carries TRBV9 and TRBJ1-2; 10 bases fit TRBD1. Trimming at V came to 2 bases and at J to 8 bases, leaving 9 bases not matched to a gene. The germline gives CDR1 SGDLS, CDR2 YYNGEE. The CDR3 totals 15 residues. The CDR3 DNA follows: TGTGCCAGCAGCGTCCGGGACAGGGGCTTGAGGGGCTACACCTTC. Its protein is CASSVRDRGLRGYTF.

The chain couples TRBV9 to TRBJ2-5; 8 bases are a match to TRBD1. V was pared by 4 bases and J by 5 bases, with 13 bases of the junction left unmatched. The CDR3 has 16 amino acids. From germline, CDR1 is SGDLS and CDR2 YYNGEE. The CDR3, as DNA: TGTGCCAGCAGCTTTCAGGACAGGGTGGGGTCCGAGACCCAGTACTTC. Amino acid sequence: CASSFQDRVGSETQYF.

The V and J genes are TRBV28 and TRBJ2-7, with 7 bases lining up with TRBD2. Germline loops: CDR1 MDHEN, CDR2 SYDVKM. Trimming removed 4 bases from V and 1 base from J; junction bases left unmatched: 10. This CDR3 has 16 residues. The chain's CDR3 is CASSSTISSGSYEQYF. The CDR3 DNA is TGTGCCAGCAGTTCGACTATTTCTAGCGGATCCTACGAGCAGTACTTC.

This sequence joins TRBV7-3 and TRBJ2-3, with 8 bases fitting TRBD2. Germline V gene data show CDR1 as SGHTA and CDR2 as FQGTGA. This CDR3 contains 17 residues. J gave up 0 bases and V 4 bases, and 9 bases lay outside the gene matches. The CDR3 nucleotides are TGTGCCAGCAGCTCCCTAGCGGGCTGGCCTAGCACAGATACGCAGTATTTT. Residues: CASSSLAGWPSTDTQYF.

The rearrangement links TRBV28 to TRBJ1-6; weak D call: TRBD1 (5 bases). The CDR3 has 12 residues. CDR1 and CDR2 from the germline V gene are MDHEN and SYDVKM. With 5 bases removed from V and 14 bases from J, the gap between germline ends came to 13 bases. The CDR3 is CASSPWGGTLHF. CDR3 DNA sequence: TGTGCCAGCAGTCCGTGGGGGGGTACCCTCCACTTT. Full variable domain (remainder filled in from reference TRBV28 and TRBJ1-6): DVKVTQSSRYLVKRTGEKVFLECVQDMDHENMFWYRQDPGLGLRLIYFSYDVKMKEKGDIPEGYSVSREKKERFSLILESASTNQTSMYLCASSPWGGTLHFGNGTRLTVT.

This chain joins TRBV5-4 and TRBJ2-1, with 10 positions matching TRBD2. After removal of 4 bases from V and 1 base from J, the junction contained 5 bases not matched to a gene. The V gene's germline CDR1 is SGHNT and CDR2 YYREEE (reference sequence). This CDR3 has 16 residues. In DNA form, the CDR3 reads TGTGCCAGCAGCGCACCACTAGCGGGGTCCTACAATGAGCAGTTCTTC. Its protein product is CASSAPLAGSYNEQFF.